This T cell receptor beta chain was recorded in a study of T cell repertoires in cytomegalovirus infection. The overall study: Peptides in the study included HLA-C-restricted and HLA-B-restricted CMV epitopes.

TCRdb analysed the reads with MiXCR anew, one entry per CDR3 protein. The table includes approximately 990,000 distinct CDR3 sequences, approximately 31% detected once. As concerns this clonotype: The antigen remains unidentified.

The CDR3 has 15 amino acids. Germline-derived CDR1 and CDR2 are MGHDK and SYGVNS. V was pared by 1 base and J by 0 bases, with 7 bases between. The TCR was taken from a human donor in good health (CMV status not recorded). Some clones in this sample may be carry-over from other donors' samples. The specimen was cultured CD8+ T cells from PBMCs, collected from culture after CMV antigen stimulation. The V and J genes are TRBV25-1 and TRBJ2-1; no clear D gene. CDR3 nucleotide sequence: TGTGCCAGCAGTGAATTTGAGAGCTCCTACAATGAGCAGTTCTTC. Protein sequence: CASSEFESSYNEQFF.